Below, 24 T cell receptor beta chains from the same sample are listed, as sequenced in a study of cytomegalovirus exposure and HLA in healthy donors. It was with 60 Vbeta and 13 Jbeta primers that the PCR ran. This table comes from immunoSEQ multiplex PCR, and its TCRdb copy is limited to in-frame clones, with some not included. The repertoire holds fewer than 200,000 clones, with under 75% as singletons. The sequenced sample consisted of PBMCs. The receptors stem from a man aged 35 to 55 in good health and CMV-seropositive.

V gene TRBV19 combines with J gene TRBJ1-2, with 7 nucleotides matching TRBD1. Per germline, CDR1 LNHDA and CDR2 SQIVND (reference sequence). The CDR3 is 12 residues long. V was clipped by 6 bases and J by 7 bases; unmatched bases: 5. The CDR3 sequence: CASREGGAGYTF. The CDR3 DNA reads TGTGCCAGTAGGGAAGGGGGCGCTGGCTACACCTTC. Together with reference TRBV19 and TRBJ1-2, the CDR3 gives the full variable domain: DGGITQSPKYLFRKEGQNVTLSCEQNLNHDAMYWYRQDPGQGLRLIYYSQIVNDFQKGDIAEGYSVSREKKESFPLTVTSAQKNPTAFYLCASREGGAGYTFGSGTRLTVV.

V gene TRBV5-4 combines with J gene TRBJ2-3; perhaps TRBD2 as D (5 bases). This CDR3 has 14 amino acids. CDR1 SGHNT and CDR2 YYREEE come from the germline V gene (reference sequence). The ends were cut back, 7 bases at V and 1 base at J, with 13 bases in the middle. DNA of the CDR3: TGTGCCAGCCGACAAGCGGCCGGCACAGATACGCAGTATTTT. The encoded protein is CASRQAAGTDTQYF.

This clone was counted between two and nine times. CDR3 DNA: TGTGCCAGCAGTGAAGGCAGGGGGGTGAACTATGGCTACACCTTC. Protein: CASSEGRGVNYGYTF. The V gene is TRBV5-6, the J gene TRBJ1-2, with 7 bases lining up with TRBD1. This CDR3 has 15 residues. The V gene end was trimmed by 5 bases and the J gene end by 2 bases; junction bases not matched to a gene: 9. In germline, CDR1 is SGHDT, CDR2 YYEEEE.

The chain links TRBV6-6 to TRBJ2-5, with 9 bases aligning to TRBD2. V lost 5 bases and J lost 3; bases outside the gene matches: 4. The CDR3 has 14 amino acids. Germline V lookup: CDR1 MNHNY, CDR2 SVGAGI (reference sequence). CDR3 region: CASSALAGEETQYF. The DNA of the CDR3 is TGTGCCAGCAGTGCTTTAGCGGGGGAAGAGACCCAGTACTTC.

This chain joins TRBV9 and TRBJ1-4; a weak D match, TRBD1 (5 bases). The CDR3 covers 15 residues. Germline V gene sequence: CDR1 SGDLS, CDR2 YYNGEE. The V and J ends lost 0 bases and 8 bases respectively, with 14 bases between them. This CDR3 reads CASSVDEGVGEKLFF. The CDR3 nucleotides are TGTGCCAGCAGCGTAGACGAAGGGGTCGGCGAAAAACTGTTTTTT.

The V call is TRBV29-1, the J call TRBJ2-2; 8 bases are shared with TRBD2. The V gene end was trimmed by 1 base and the J gene end by 5 bases; junction bases not matched to a gene: 3. This CDR3 has 14 residues. The germline gives CDR1 SQVTM, CDR2 ANQGSEA. CDR3 residues: CSVEAGGLTGELFF. The CDR3, as DNA: TGCAGCGTTGAAGCGGGGGGGCTTACCGGGGAGCTGTTTTTT.

CDR3 bases: TGCGCCAGCACCCTCTATACAGGGATGGACACTGAAGCTTTCTTT. Amino acids: CASTLYTGMDTEAFF. This chain links TRBV4-3 with TRBJ1-1; tentatively, D is TRBD1 (6 bases). Germline CDR1 reads LGHNA; CDR2 reads YSLEER. V was trimmed by 7 bases and J by 3 bases, leaving 18 bases between them. This CDR3 spans 15 amino acids.

The chain links TRBV6-6 to TRBJ1-1; no clear D. V was pared by 6 bases and J by 0 bases, with 11 bases between. This CDR3 is 14 amino acids long. Germline V lookup: CDR1 MNHNY, CDR2 SVGAGI (reference sequence). CDR3 DNA: TGTGCCAGCAGAAGGCCGGGAATGAACACTGAAGCTTTCTTT. The encoded protein is CASRRPGMNTEAFF.

The rearrangement uses TRBV6-5 and TRBJ2-6; no firm D call. The CDR3 sequence is 15 residues long. The germline V gene has CDR1 MNHEY and CDR2 SVGAGI. Deletions cut 5 bases from V and 2 bases from J, with 10 bases between. DNA for the CDR3: TGTGCCAGCAGTCATCAGAAGACTGGGGCCAACGTCCTGACTTTC. Translated, it gives CASSHQKTGANVLTF.

This clone was detected only a few times. The V call is TRBV4-2, the J call TRBJ2-2; 9 nucleotides agree with TRBD2. Germline V gene sequence: CDR1 LGHNA, CDR2 YNFKEQ. The CDR3 has 17 amino acids. V trimming: 0 bases; J trimming: 7 bases; junction bases outside the gene matches: 9. The CDR3 spells CASSQDLASGAGGELFF. In DNA, the CDR3 is TGTGCCAGCAGCCAAGATTTGGCTAGCGGGGCGGGCGGGGAGCTGTTTTTT.

Worth noting for this clone: This CDR3 is also generated by other DNA sequences in the sample. The chain couples TRBV4-2 to TRBJ2-2, with D perhaps matching TRBD2 (6 bases). This CDR3 has 14 residues. CDR1 is LGHNA, CDR2 YNFKEQ, per germline. V lost 4 bases and J 4 bases, leaving 10 bases between the germline ends. The CDR3: CASSLSGVTGELFF. In DNA, the CDR3 is TGTGCCAGCAGCCTCTCGGGGGTCACCGGGGAGCTGTTTTTT.

The chain recombines TRBV7-2 with TRBJ2-2; maybe TRBD2 (6 bases). This CDR3 region has 17 residues. Trimming cost V 3 bases and J 0 bases, with 14 bases left between them. Per germline, CDR1 SGHTA and CDR2 FQGNSA. The CDR3 DNA follows: TGTGCCAGCAGCTTCCCGCGGGAAGGCGCGAACACCGGGGAGCTGTTTTTT. As protein: CASSFPREGANTGELFF.

This clone has a handful of counts. The rearrangement links TRBV6-5 to TRBJ1-1; 7 positions match TRBD1. V shed 0 bases and J 7 bases; nucleotides not matched to a gene: 5. The CDR3 runs to 14 residues. The V gene's germline CDR1 is MNHEY and CDR2 SVGAGI. CDR3: CASSYSNRGGEAFF. The CDR3 DNA follows: TGTGCCAGCAGTTACTCGAACAGGGGAGGTGAAGCTTTCTTT.

The chain recombines TRBV5-1 with TRBJ2-5; TRBD2 matches 7 bases. Germline trimming cut 0 bases from V and 4 bases from J; bases unmatched to any gene: 6. CDR1 and CDR2 (germline): SGHRS, YFSETQ. The CDR3 totals 15 residues. The chain's CDR3 is CASSLAGLGGETQYF. The CDR3 DNA follows: TGCGCCAGCAGCTTGGCCGGACTAGGCGGAGAGACCCAGTACTTC.

The rearrangement uses TRBV6-5 and TRBJ2-1; perhaps TRBD1 as D (7 bases). Germline CDR1 MNHEY, CDR2 SVGAGI. With 0 bases removed from V and 2 bases from J, the gap between germline ends came to 11 bases. The CDR3 runs to 16 residues. The DNA for the CDR3 is TGTGCCAGCAGTTACTCGCGGAGGGGGCCCTACAATGAGCAGTTCTTC. Amino acid sequence: CASSYSRRGPYNEQFF.

The chain carries TRBV7-2 and TRBJ1-6, with TRBD1 matching over 8 bases. The junction had 9 bases not matched to a gene; V was cut back by 5 bases and J by 9 bases. Per germline, CDR1 SGHTA and CDR2 FQGNSA. The CDR3 is 15 residues long. In nucleotides, the CDR3 is TGTGCCAGCAGCCCCTTGGGACAGGACAGTTCACCCCTCCACTTT. Translated: CASSPLGQDSSPLHF.

This chain connects TRBV21-1 to TRBJ1-1. TRBV21-1 is a pseudogene locus. The CDR3 totals 15 residues. Here the CDR3 reads CASSKYSSGDTEAFF. As DNA, the CDR3 is TGTGCCAGCAGCAAATACAGCTCCGGGGACACTGAAGCTTTCTTT.

This rearrangement joins TRBV2 to TRBJ1-2, with TRBD1 matching over 7 bases. The trim removed 4 bases at V and 4 bases at J, leaving 6 bases unmatched. The CDR3 runs 14 residues. Germline V CDR1 and CDR2: SNHLY, FYNNEI. The CDR3 DNA reads as TGTGCCAGCAGTGTTACAGGGGAAACCTATGGCTACACCTTC. This translates into CASSVTGETYGYTF.

Regarding this clone: Germline and junction disagree at one end, which may indicate a read error. This chain links TRBV7-9 with TRBJ1-6; 7 positions match TRBD1. The CDR3 is made up of 15 amino acids. Germline CDR1 and CDR2: SEHNR and FQNEAQ (reference sequence). The CDR3: CSSTGAGGINSPLHF. The CDR3 DNA reads TGTTCCAGCACCGGGGCAGGGGGGATCAATTCACCCCTCCACTTT.

The rearrangement joins TRBV18 to TRBJ1-1; 9 bases line up with TRBD1. The CDR3 totals 15 residues. Germline V gene lookup returns CDR1 KGHSH and CDR2 LQKENI. Trimming took 3 bases from V and 3 from J; bases not matched to a gene: 5. In nucleotides, the CDR3 is TGTGCCAGCTCACCGTACAGGGGGCTCGACACTGAAGCTTTCTTT. This gives the protein CASSPYRGLDTEAFF.

The chain couples TRBV7-9 to TRBJ2-5, with 9 positions matching TRBD1. This CDR3 has 14 residues. Germline-derived CDR1 and CDR2 are SEHNR and FQNEAQ (reference sequence). V trimming: 4 bases; J trimming: 6 bases; junction bases outside the gene matches: 6. The CDR3 loop reads CASSSGQGQKTQYF. CDR3 DNA sequence: TGTGCCAGCAGCTCAGGACAGGGGCAAAAGACCCAGTACTTC. Combining the CDR3 with reference TRBV7-9 and TRBJ2-5 gives the whole variable domain DTGVSQNPRHKITKRGQNVTFRCDPISEHNRLYWYRQTLGQGPEFLTYFQNEAQLEKSRLLSDRFSAERPKGSFSTLEIQRTEQGDSAMYLCASSSGQGQKTQYFGPGTRLLVL.

The chain links TRBV7-8 to TRBJ2-7; 10 nucleotides match TRBD1. The CDR3 has 16 amino acids. Losses at the gene ends were 5 bases for V and 1 base for J; bases not matched to a gene: 8. The germline V gene has CDR1 SGHVS and CDR2 FQNEAQ. As DNA, the CDR3 is TGTGCCAGCAGCCCAATGGGACAGGGGTCTTCCTACGAGCAGTACTTC. The encoded protein is CASSPMGQGSSYEQYF.

The table lists this clone with a few counts. V usage is TRBV5-6 and J usage is TRBJ2-7, with D perhaps matching TRBD1 (6 bases). Germline V gives CDR1 SGHDT, CDR2 YYEEEE. Trimming pared 7 bases from V and 1 base from J, leaving 12 bases between. This CDR3 spans 13 amino acids. DNA of the CDR3: TGTGCCAGCTCCGGCGACAGGTCCTACGAGCAGTACTTC. The encoded protein is CASSGDRSYEQYF.

This chain links TRBV20-1 with TRBJ2-5; 7 bases are shared with TRBD2. The CDR3 extends over 11 amino acids. Germline V gene sequence: CDR1 DFQATT, CDR2 SNEGSKA (reference sequence). The V segment lost 3 bases and the J segment 5 bases; nucleotides outside the gene matches: 0. The CDR3 nucleotides are TGCAGTGCTAGCGGGGGGGAGACCCAGTACTTC. It encodes CSASGGETQYF.